Following are 28 T cell receptor beta chains from one sample sequenced in a study of blood T cell repertoires in COVID-19. Libraries were prepared by immunoSEQ multiplex PCR; TCRdb keeps only in-frame clonotypes and omits some of them. The sample includes 380,000 or so clones, approximately 87% of them seen just once. The source material was PBMCs or T cells enriched from blood (not recorded which). These receptors were taken from a man aged 25 to 45 who had recovered from COVID-19.

The chain couples TRBV5-1 to TRBJ1-2, with 7 nucleotides matching TRBD1. J gave up 4 bases and V 0 bases, and 6 bases lay outside the gene matches. In germline, CDR1 is SGHRS, CDR2 YFSETQ. The CDR3 contains 15 residues. This CDR3 is CASSLDRGTFYGYTF. The DNA for the CDR3 is TGCGCCAGCAGCTTGGACAGGGGCACTTTCTATGGCTACACCTTC.

The V and J genes are TRBV7-2 and TRBJ1-2; 9 bases agree with TRBD1. The CDR3 has 15 amino acids. J was trimmed by 4 bases and V by 5 bases; bases with no gene match: 8. Germline V CDR1 and CDR2: SGHTA, FQGNSA. The CDR3 nucleotides read TGTGCCAGCAGCCAAATGGGACAGGGAGGCTATGGCTACACCTTC. Translation: CASSQMGQGGYGYTF.

The chain employs TRBV7-9 and TRBJ1-4, with D unresolved. Trimming took 6 bases from V and 5 from J, leaving 13 bases between them. Germline CDR1 and CDR2: SEHNR and FQNEAQ (reference sequence). CDR3 length: 14 residues. The CDR3 protein is CASSRAGLNEKLFF. Here the CDR3 DNA reads TGTGCCAGCAGTAGGGCAGGACTGAATGAAAAACTGTTTTTT.

V and J are TRBV10-3 and TRBJ2-6; D possibly corresponds to TRBD2 (6 bases). This CDR3 region has 13 residues. V lost 7 bases to trimming and J lost 4 bases, with 8 bases between them. CDR1 is ENHRY, CDR2 SYGVKD, per germline. The CDR3 coding sequence is TGTGCCATCACGGGGGAAGGGGCCAACGTCCTGACTTTC. Protein: CAITGEGANVLTF.

The V call is TRBV27, the J call TRBJ2-7; 8 positions match TRBD1. The germline V gene has CDR1 MNHEY and CDR2 SMNVEV (reference sequence). V lost 6 bases to trimming and J lost 3 bases; unmatched junction nucleotides: 10. This CDR3 has 15 amino acids. The CDR3 DNA sequence: TGTGCCAGCAGAACCGGGACAGGATCTCTCTACGAGCAGTACTTC. This gives the protein CASRTGTGSLYEQYF.

The chain employs TRBV6-2 or TRBV6-3 and TRBJ2-7; D is perhaps TRBD2 (6 bases). Trimming stripped 2 bases from V and 2 bases from J, with 10 bases between. This CDR3 is 14 amino acids long. Germline V gene data show CDR1 as MNHEY and CDR2 as SVGEGT. In DNA form, the CDR3 reads TGTGCCAGCAGTTACGGGACTTCTACCTACGAGCAGTACTTC. It translates to CASSYGTSTYEQYF.

The chain carries TRBV27 and TRBJ1-1; D is perhaps TRBD1 (5 bases). Trimming cost V 3 bases and J 3 bases, with 17 bases left between them. Germline V CDR1 and CDR2: MNHEY, SMNVEV (reference sequence). The CDR3 spans 16 residues. The CDR3 DNA reads TGTGCCAGCAGTTTGCAGGGCCCGAGTATGGACACTGAAGCTTTCTTT. Protein sequence: CASSLQGPSMDTEAFF.

The rearrangement joins TRBV5-1 to TRBJ2-5, with D perhaps TRBD2 (5 bases). The V and J ends lost 7 bases and 7 bases respectively, with 26 bases between them. Germline V gene lookup returns CDR1 SGHRS and CDR2 YFSETQ. This CDR3 comprises 16 residues. The CDR3 here is CASSPAAMGREGTQYF. In DNA form, the CDR3 reads TGCGCCAGCTCCCCAGCGGCTATGGGAAGGGAAGGGACCCAGTACTTC.

This clone was recorded only once. V gene TRBV14 combines with J gene TRBJ2-7, with D perhaps matching TRBD2 (5 bases). Germline CDR1 SGHDN, CDR2 FVKESK. V lost 4 bases and J 7 bases, leaving 11 bases between the germline ends. The CDR3 runs to 12 residues. CDR3 bases: TGTGCCAGCAGCCCCGGGATGAGGGAGCAGTACTTC. This translates into CASSPGMREQYF. Based on the CDR3 plus reference TRBV14 and TRBJ2-7, the full variable domain is EAGVTQFPSHSVIEKGQTVTLRCDPISGHDNLYWYRRVMGKEIKFLLHFVKESKQDESGMPNNRFLAERTGGTYSTLKVQPAELEDSGVYFCASSPGMREQYFGPGTRLTVT.

The chain employs TRBV6-2 or TRBV6-3 and TRBJ1-2; 7 bases agree with TRBD1. Germline V gene lookup returns CDR1 MNHEY and CDR2 SVGEGT. Germline trimming cut 0 bases from V and 8 bases from J; bases unmatched to any gene: 6. The CDR3 length is 14 residues. As DNA, the CDR3 is TGTGCCAGCAGTTACTCAGGGGGCGCAAAGGGCTACACCTTC. It translates to CASSYSGGAKGYTF.

The chain has TRBV6-5 and TRBJ1-2; tentatively, D is TRBD1 (6 bases). Between the trimmed V and J ends, which lost 6 bases and 3 bases, there was a span of 17 bases. The CDR3 is 15 residues long. Germline V lookup: CDR1 MNHEY, CDR2 SVGAGI. The CDR3 DNA sequence: TGTGCCAGCAGCTTCAGCCGGACAGATCACTATGGCTACACCTTC. Amino acids: CASSFSRTDHYGYTF.

The chain is built from TRBV19 and TRBJ1-2; D possibly corresponds to TRBD1 (6 bases). The germline V gene encodes CDR1 LNHDA and CDR2 SQIVND (reference sequence). Between the trimmed V and J ends, which lost 7 bases and 3 bases, there was a span of 18 bases. This CDR3 spans 15 amino acids. The CDR3 sequence is CASTPHKGVDYGYTF. Written as DNA, the CDR3 is TGTGCCAGTACTCCCCACAAGGGGGTAGACTATGGCTACACCTTC.

The CDR3 DNA is TGTGCCAGCAGTTACTCAGCAGGGGCTAGGACTGAAGCTTTCTTT. Translating it yields CASSYSAGARTEAFF. The gene calls are TRBV6-5 and TRBJ1-1; D may be TRBD1 (6 bases). Trimming took off 0 bases at V and 5 bases at J, with 13 bases between the two ends. Germline CDR1 reads MNHEY; CDR2 reads SVGAGI. This CDR3 has 15 amino acids.

The chain joins TRBV11-2 to TRBJ2-5; 7 bases fit TRBD2. The germline V gene encodes CDR1 SGHAT and CDR2 FQNNGV. Trimming removed 1 base from V and 4 bases from J; junction bases left unmatched: 6. This CDR3 has 15 amino acids. CDR3 residues: CASSLGSGVRETQYF. The CDR3 nucleotides read TGTGCCAGCAGCTTAGGGAGCGGGGTTCGAGAGACCCAGTACTTC. Together with reference TRBV11-2 and TRBJ2-5, the CDR3 gives the full variable domain: EAGVAQSPRYKIIEKRQSVAFWCNPISGHATLYWYQQILGQGPKLLIQFQNNGVVDDSQLPKDRFSAERLKGVDSTLKIQPAKLEDSAVYLCASSLGSGVRETQYFGPGTRLLVL.

V usage is TRBV10-1 and J usage is TRBJ2-3; possibly TRBD2 for D (7 bases). V shed 1 base and J shed 1 base, with 15 bases lying between them. This CDR3 has 17 residues. Germline values: CDR1 WNHNN, CDR2 SYGVQD (reference sequence). CDR3 protein: CASSEYEAGARTDTQYF. In DNA, the CDR3 is TGCGCCAGCAGTGAGTATGAGGCGGGGGCTCGCACAGATACGCAGTATTTT.

The chain couples TRBV7-8 to TRBJ1-2; TRBD1 matches 11 bases. This CDR3 has 14 residues. Germline trimming cut 4 bases from V and 8 bases from J; bases unmatched to any gene: 6. CDR1 SGHVS and CDR2 FQNEAQ come from the germline V gene. This CDR3 is CASSYGQGARGYTF. The CDR3 DNA is TGTGCCAGCAGCTATGGACAGGGGGCGCGCGGCTACACCTTC.

The CDR3 bases are TGCGCCAGCAGCCAAGATGTGGCAGCCCGAAGGCGGGTTGGCTACACCTTC. Translation: CASSQDVAARRRVGYTF. V usage is TRBV4-1 and J usage is TRBJ1-2; D is undetermined. The V gene lost 0 bases and the J gene lost 7 bases, with 21 bases spanning the gap. The CDR3 consists of 17 residues. Germline-derived CDR1 and CDR2 are MGHRA and YSYEKL.

The chain has TRBV4-1 and TRBJ2-2; no clear D. The length of the CDR3 is 14 residues. Per the germline V gene, CDR1 is MGHRA and CDR2 is YSYEKL. The germline V and J ends were trimmed by 4 bases and 6 bases, with 12 bases remaining between them. This CDR3 reads CASSLTLKPGELFF. CDR3 in DNA: TGCGCCAGCAGCCTAACTCTTAAACCCGGGGAGCTGTTTTTT.

This chain uses TRBV6-5 with TRBJ1-2; maybe TRBD1 (5 bases). Trimming left V 6 bases short and J 6 bases short, with 20 bases between. CDR1 and CDR2 (germline): MNHEY, SVGAGI. The CDR3 is 15 residues long. DNA for the CDR3: TGTGCCAGCAGAGTTGGGGGGGGGTCTAAGCATGGCTACACCTTC. It specifies CASRVGGGSKHGYTF.

This chain joins TRBV23-1 and TRBJ1-6; possible D gene TRBD1, 6 bases. TRBV23-1 is an open reading frame whose function is uncertain. This CDR3 region has 16 residues. The V end was cut by 11 bases, the J end by 0 bases, with 17 bases between. For the CDR3, the DNA is TGCGCCGGCGGGGGCACTAGCAGCTCCTATAATTCACCCCTCCACTTT. Translated: CAGGGTSSSYNSPLHF.

The chain couples TRBV10-3 to TRBJ2-1, with a weak D call TRBD1 (5 bases). This CDR3 has 12 residues. Between the trimmed V and J ends, which lost 6 bases and 8 bases, there was a span of 11 bases. The germline CDR1 and CDR2 sequences are ENHRY and SYGVKD. CDR3: CAIRGAHDEQFF. CDR3 DNA: TGTGCCATCAGAGGGGCTCACGATGAGCAGTTCTTC.

The chain joins TRBV10-2 to TRBJ1-1; the D is unclear. Germline lookup yields CDR1 WSHSY and CDR2 SAAADI. The CDR3 consists of 13 residues. V lost 2 bases and J lost 2, with 6 bases in between. The CDR3: CASSEPTNTEAFF. In DNA, the CDR3 is TGCGCCAGCAGTGAGCCTACTAACACTGAAGCTTTCTTT.

The chain joins TRBV19 to TRBJ1-3; 7 nucleotides match TRBD1. There are 14 residues in the CDR3. V gave up 8 bases and J gave up 2 bases; unmatched junction bases: 6. Germline V CDR1 and CDR2: LNHDA, SQIVND (reference sequence). The CDR3 sequence is CASAGTAAGNTIYF. The CDR3 nucleotides are TGTGCCAGTGCGGGGACAGCGGCTGGAAACACCATATATTTT.

The chain is built from TRBV18 and TRBJ1-5, with TRBD1 as a possible D gene (5 bases). In germline, CDR1 is KGHSH, CDR2 LQKENI. The CDR3 sequence is 13 residues long. V was clipped by 5 bases and J by 6 bases, with 11 bases between them. The CDR3 spells CASSADRSQPQHF. The CDR3, as DNA: TGTGCCAGCTCAGCTGACAGATCTCAGCCCCAGCATTTT.

J is TRBJ1-6 and V is TRBV5-4; D is ambiguous. The CDR3 runs to 15 residues. Germline V lookup: CDR1 SGHNT, CDR2 YYREEE (reference sequence). The V end was cut by 0 bases, the J end by 6 bases, with 10 bases between. The CDR3 protein is CASSLALGANSPLHF. The DNA of the CDR3 is TGTGCCAGCAGCTTGGCGCTGGGAGCTAATTCACCCCTCCACTTT.

The genes are TRBV7-2 and TRBJ2-3; TRBD2 matches 8 bases. V shed 2 bases, J shed 0 bases, and the junction held 7 bases outside the gene matches. CDR1 and CDR2 (germline): SGHTA, FQGNSA. The CDR3 has 17 amino acids. The CDR3 is CASSLNRRGASTDTQYF. CDR3 DNA sequence: TGTGCCAGCAGCTTAAACCGGCGGGGGGCTAGCACAGATACGCAGTATTTT.

V and J are TRBV7-9 and TRBJ1-2, with 9 positions matching TRBD1. In germline, CDR1 is SEHNR, CDR2 FQNEAQ (reference sequence). The CDR3 spans 17 residues. J was trimmed by 1 base and V by 3 bases; bases with no gene match: 9. The DNA of the CDR3 is TGTGCCAGCAGCTTGGGTTGGACAGGGGCCCGTAACTATGGCTACACCTTC. As protein: CASSLGWTGARNYGYTF.

In regard to this clone: This sample also contains other DNA sequences that code for the same CDR3. The chain carries TRBV5-1 and TRBJ1-1; D is ambiguous. The germline V gene has CDR1 SGHRS and CDR2 YFSETQ. This CDR3 spans 14 amino acids. Trimming took 0 bases from V and 4 from J, leaving 10 bases between them. CDR3 DNA: TGCGCCAGCAGCTTGGTACCGGGAAGCACTGAAGCTTTCTTT. Protein: CASSLVPGSTEAFF.